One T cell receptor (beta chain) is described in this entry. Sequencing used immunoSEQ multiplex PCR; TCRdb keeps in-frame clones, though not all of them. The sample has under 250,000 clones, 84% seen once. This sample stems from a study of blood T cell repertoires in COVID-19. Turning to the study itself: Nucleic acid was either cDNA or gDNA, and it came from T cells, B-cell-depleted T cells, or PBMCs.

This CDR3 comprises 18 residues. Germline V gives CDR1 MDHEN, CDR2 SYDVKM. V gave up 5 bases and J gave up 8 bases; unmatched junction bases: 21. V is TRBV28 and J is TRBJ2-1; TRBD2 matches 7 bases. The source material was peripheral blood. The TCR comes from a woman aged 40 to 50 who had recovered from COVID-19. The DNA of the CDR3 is TGTGCCAGCAGTCGACCAGAGACCTCGGGGGGAGCTTACGATGAGCAGTTCTTC. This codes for CASSRPETSGGAYDEQFF.